A selection of T cell receptor beta chains follows, all from one sample in a study of CD8+ T cells in alopecia areata. Only in-frame clones appear in the TCRdb table, and some are missing; sequencing was by immunoSEQ multiplex PCR. Seen here are around 140,000 clones, about 60% observed once, and the top ten hold around 6.6%. The material was CD4+ T cells sorted from blood, obtained at week 0. Receptors originate from a human donor with alopecia areata. The CDR3 runs from the conserved cysteine through the conserved F or W. Fields, in order: J gene, clone size, D gene, V gene, CDR3 DNA, CDR3 protein. The D gene is left open where the match is weak. Size is stated for part of the rows, as once, few or many counts, or as a class when the clone is expanded.

J gene: TRBJ2-5
clone size: NA
D gene: TRBD2
V gene: TRBV6-5
CDR3 DNA: TGTGCCAGCAGTTACGGAGCGGGGAGGATTGAGACCCAGTACTTC
CDR3 protein: CASSYGAGRIETQYF

J gene: TRBJ1-1
clone size: NA
D gene: NA
V gene: TRBV29-1
CDR3 DNA: TGCAGCGGGTCACAGGATATCTACACTGAAGCTTTCTTT
CDR3 protein: CSGSQDIYTEAFF

J gene: TRBJ1-1
clone size: NA
D gene: NA
V gene: TRBV20-1
CDR3 DNA: TGCAGTGCTGCTCCTGACACTGAAGCTTTCTTT
CDR3 protein: CSAAPDTEAFF

J gene: TRBJ2-7
clone size: few
D gene: TRBD2
V gene: TRBV7-2
CDR3 DNA: TGTGCCAGCAGCTTAGGACTAGCGGGGGCCGAGGAGGAGCAGTACTTC
CDR3 protein: CASSLGLAGAEEEQYF

J gene: TRBJ2-7
clone size: once
D gene: TRBD1
V gene: TRBV29-1
CDR3 DNA: TGCAGCGGTTCCACCGGGACAGGGACCGAGCAGTACTTC
CDR3 protein: CSGSTGTGTEQYF

J gene: TRBJ2-7
clone size: few
D gene: NA
V gene: TRBV15
CDR3 DNA: TGTGCCACCAGCAGAGATCCGACAGGTGACGAGCAGTACTTC
CDR3 protein: CATSRDPTGDEQYF

J gene: TRBJ2-7
clone size: NA
D gene: TRBD2
V gene: TRBV5-4
CDR3 DNA: TGTGCCAGCAGCTTCTATGCGGGGGGCAGGGGTAGCGGCGAGCAGTACTTC
CDR3 protein: CASSFYAGGRGSGEQYF

J gene: TRBJ2-1
clone size: NA
D gene: TRBD2
V gene: TRBV4-1
CDR3 DNA: TGCGCCAGCAGCCAAGAGTCTAGCGGGGGCCGCTACAATGAGCAGTTCTTC
CDR3 protein: CASSQESSGGRYNEQFF

J gene: TRBJ2-3
clone size: NA
D gene: TRBD2
V gene: TRBV5-6
CDR3 DNA: TGTGCCAGCAGTTCCCTAGCGGGGGGGCCGTATACGCAGTATTTT
CDR3 protein: CASSSLAGGPYTQYF

J gene: TRBJ1-5
clone size: NA
D gene: NA
V gene: TRBV29-1
CDR3 DNA: TGCAGCGTGTCACCTGGGGGGGTGAATCAGCCCCAGCATTTT
CDR3 protein: CSVSPGGVNQPQHF

J gene: TRBJ2-7
clone size: NA
D gene: TRBD2
V gene: TRBV7-2
CDR3 DNA: TGTGCCAGCAGCTTCTCGGGGGGTTCCTACGAGCAGTACTTC
CDR3 protein: CASSFSGGSYEQYF

J gene: TRBJ2-2
clone size: few
D gene: NA
V gene: TRBV18
CDR3 DNA: TGTGCCAGCTCACCGACCCCGCCCGGGGTCACCGGGGAGCTGTTTTTT
CDR3 protein: CASSPTPPGVTGELFF

J gene: TRBJ1-1
clone size: NA
D gene: NA
V gene: TRBV4-3
CDR3 DNA: TGCGCCAGCAGCCAACTTACAGCGGCGAACACTGAAGCTTTCTTT
CDR3 protein: CASSQLTAANTEAFF

J gene: TRBJ1-1
clone size: NA
D gene: NA
V gene: TRBV6-5
CDR3 DNA: TGTGCCAGCAGTTACTCCGGGACTGAAGACACTGAAGCTTTCTTT
CDR3 protein: CASSYSGTEDTEAFF

J gene: TRBJ1-2
clone size: NA
D gene: TRBD1
V gene: TRBV29-1
CDR3 DNA: TGCAGCGTTGCCGGGACAGGCGTCGGGTATGGCTACACCTTC
CDR3 protein: CSVAGTGVGYGYTF

J gene: TRBJ2-1
clone size: NA
D gene: NA
V gene: TRBV4-2
CDR3 DNA: TGTGCCAGCAGCCAAGACATCAACTCATACAATGAGCAGTTCTTC
CDR3 protein: CASSQDINSYNEQFF

J gene: TRBJ2-1
clone size: NA
D gene: NA
V gene: TRBV7-2
CDR3 DNA: TGTGCCACCCTTTGGGGGGTGGGTGAGCAGTTCTTC
CDR3 protein: CATLWGVGEQFF

J gene: TRBJ2-6
clone size: many
D gene: NA
V gene: TRBV4-3
CDR3 DNA: TGCGCCAGCAGCCAAGAAAACGGGGGAAGGTGGGCCAACGTCCTGACTTTC
CDR3 protein: CASSQENGGRWANVLTF

J gene: TRBJ1-6
clone size: NA
D gene: NA
V gene: TRBV25-1
CDR3 DNA: TGTGCCAGCAGTGAAAAACAGGGTTTAAATTCACCCCTCCACTTT
CDR3 protein: CASSEKQGLNSPLHF

J gene: TRBJ1-5
clone size: NA
D gene: NA
V gene: TRBV6-5
CDR3 DNA: TGTGCCAGCAGACAGGGTAATCAGCCCCAGCATTTT
CDR3 protein: CASRQGNQPQHF

J gene: TRBJ1-2
clone size: NA
D gene: NA
V gene: TRBV5-4
CDR3 DNA: TGTGCCAGCAGCGAACTGGACGGGAACTATGGCTACACCTTC
CDR3 protein: CASSELDGNYGYTF

J gene: TRBJ2-1
clone size: NA
D gene: NA
V gene: TRBV29-1
CDR3 DNA: TGCAGCGTTGAAGACCCCCGGGGGTTCTACAATGAGCAGTTCTTC
CDR3 protein: CSVEDPRGFYNEQFF

J gene: TRBJ2-5
clone size: NA
D gene: NA
V gene: TRBV11-2
CDR3 DNA: TGTGCCAGCAGCGCCCGGGACACCGTGTACCAAGAGACCCAGTACTTC
CDR3 protein: CASSARDTVYQETQYF

J gene: TRBJ2-1
clone size: NA
D gene: NA
V gene: TRBV29-1
CDR3 DNA: TGCAGCGTTGTAGGGAAAGGTGAGCAGTTCTTC
CDR3 protein: CSVVGKGEQFF

J gene: TRBJ2-2
clone size: few
D gene: TRBD1
V gene: TRBV19
CDR3 DNA: TGTGCCAGTAGTGTGGACAGGGGAACCGGGGAGCTGTTTTTT
CDR3 protein: CASSVDRGTGELFF

J gene: TRBJ2-7
clone size: NA
D gene: NA
V gene: TRBV25-1
CDR3 DNA: TGTGCCAGCAGTGAAGGGTACGAGCAGTACTTC
CDR3 protein: CASSEGYEQYF

J gene: TRBJ2-3
clone size: NA
D gene: NA
V gene: TRBV15
CDR3 DNA: TGTGCCACCAGCAGAGATTCGCAGACATGGGATACGCAGTATTTT
CDR3 protein: CATSRDSQTWDTQYF

J gene: TRBJ2-5
clone size: NA
D gene: NA
V gene: TRBV5-1
CDR3 DNA: TGCGCCAGCAGTCGGGGGCCACCAGGAGAGACCCAGTACTTC
CDR3 protein: CASSRGPPGETQYF

J gene: TRBJ2-3
clone size: NA
D gene: TRBD1
V gene: TRBV5-1
CDR3 DNA: TGCGCCAGCAGCCCGACAGGGGACAGGACAGATACGCAGTATTTT
CDR3 protein: CASSPTGDRTDTQYF